A selection of T cell receptor beta chains follows, all from one sample in a study of T cells in Graves' hyperthyroidism and ophthalmopathy. In TCRdb, the multiplex PCR reads were re-called with MiXCR into one record per CDR3 protein. The sample includes just under 750,000 distinct CDR3 sequences, approximately 40% seen only once; the top ten take around 30%. The sample taken for sequencing was blood. Every receptor here comes from a woman in her thirties or forties with Graves' hyperthyroidism. Both conserved end residues are part of each CDR3. The order of the fields is V gene, clone size, D gene, J gene, CDR3 DNA, CDR3 protein. A D gene is named only where the DNA matches it firmly. Clone size appears in some rows only: once, few, many, or a class for an expanded clone.

v_gene: TRBV10-3
abundance: few
d_gene: .
j_gene: TRBJ2-6
CDR3nt: TGTGCCAGCACAGGGAGTTCTGCTGGGGCCAACGTCCTGACTTTC
CDR3aa: CASTGSSAGANVLTF

v_gene: TRBV7-2
abundance: few
d_gene: .
j_gene: TRBJ2-6
CDR3nt: TGTGCCAGCAGCTTTCATCTGACAGGGAGGTCCCTTTCTGGGGCCAACGTCCTGACTTTC
CDR3aa: CASSFHLTGRSLSGANVLTF

v_gene: TRBV2
abundance: many
d_gene: .
j_gene: TRBJ1-6
CDR3nt: TGTGCCAGCAGTGCGGGACTGCGTAATTCACCCCTCCACTTT
CDR3aa: CASSAGLRNSPLHF

v_gene: TRBV4-1
abundance: few
d_gene: .
j_gene: TRBJ2-2
CDR3nt: TGTGCCAGCAGCCAAGAGAACGGGGAGCTGTTTTTT
CDR3aa: CASSQENGELFF

v_gene: TRBV29-1
abundance: .
d_gene: TRBD1
j_gene: TRBJ1-2
CDR3nt: TGCAGCCCCAGGGGGGACTATGGCTACACCTTC
CDR3aa: CSPRGDYGYTF

v_gene: TRBV20-1
abundance: few
d_gene: TRBD1
j_gene: TRBJ2-4
CDR3nt: TGCAGTGCTAGAGGGGGACAGTCGAGATACATTCAGTACTTC
CDR3aa: CSARGGQSRYIQYF

v_gene: TRBV7-9
abundance: many
d_gene: .
j_gene: TRBJ1-2
CDR3nt: TGTGCCAGCAGTGAGGACAGAGCCCAAGGGGGCTACACCTTC
CDR3aa: CASSEDRAQGGYTF

v_gene: TRBV2
abundance: .
d_gene: .
j_gene: TRBJ2-7
CDR3nt: TGTGCCAGCAGTCCCCACCCCGGGGGCCCCGGGGGCTACGAGCAGTACTTC
CDR3aa: CASSPHPGGPGGYEQYF

v_gene: TRBV4-3
abundance: .
d_gene: TRBD1
j_gene: TRBJ2-7
CDR3nt: TGCGCCAGCAGCCAAGAAAGGACAGGGGGGTACGAGCAGTACTTC
CDR3aa: CASSQERTGGYEQYF

v_gene: TRBV6-5
abundance: .
d_gene: TRBD1
j_gene: TRBJ1-5
CDR3nt: TGTGCCAGCAGTTACTCGTCGGGACAGGGCGCATCGCATTTT
CDR3aa: CASSYSSGQGASHF

v_gene: TRBV7-2
abundance: .
d_gene: TRBD2
j_gene: TRBJ2-7
CDR3nt: TGTGCCAGCAGCTCCCCCGGGACTAGCGGGGGGTACTACGAGCAGTACTTC
CDR3aa: CASSSPGTSGGYYEQYF

v_gene: TRBV14
abundance: few
d_gene: TRBD1
j_gene: TRBJ1-1
CDR3nt: TGTGCCAGCAGCCCCCCCGGGACAGGGAACACTGAAGCTTTCTTT
CDR3aa: CASSPPGTGNTEAFF

v_gene: TRBV9
abundance: many
d_gene: .
j_gene: TRBJ2-7
CDR3nt: TGTGCCAGCAGCCCTAAGGTGTATGGCAGCTCCTACGAGCAGTACTTC
CDR3aa: CASSPKVYGSSYEQYF

v_gene: TRBV7-3
abundance: .
d_gene: .
j_gene: TRBJ1-5
CDR3nt: TGTGCCAGCAGCCAAGTATCTGGGGTTGGGCAGCCCCAGCATTTT
CDR3aa: CASSQVSGVGQPQHF

v_gene: TRBV5-1
abundance: .
d_gene: .
j_gene: TRBJ2-6
CDR3nt: TGCGCCAGCAGCCCGGGGCAGTTAGGGGCCAACGTCCTGACTTTC
CDR3aa: CASSPGQLGANVLTF

v_gene: TRBV15
abundance: .
d_gene: .
j_gene: TRBJ1-2
CDR3nt: TGTGCCAGCAGCCCTCATACCGCAGCCGGGGGACCGTATGGCTACACCTTC
CDR3aa: CASSPHTAAGGPYGYTF

v_gene: TRBV20-1
abundance: many
d_gene: .
j_gene: TRBJ1-1
CDR3nt: TGCAGTGCTAGGAGGGGGGGCGCGGACACTGAAGCTTTCTTT
CDR3aa: CSARRGGADTEAFF

v_gene: TRBV7-2
abundance: medium-sized
d_gene: .
j_gene: TRBJ1-2
CDR3nt: TGTGCCAGCAGCTTTGCAGGGAGTGGCTACACCTTC
CDR3aa: CASSFAGSGYTF

v_gene: TRBV20-1
abundance: many
d_gene: .
j_gene: TRBJ1-5
CDR3nt: TGCAGTGCTGGCGGGGTGGGCAGGGAGAGCAATCAGCCCCAGCATTTT
CDR3aa: CSAGGVGRESNQPQHF

v_gene: TRBV14
abundance: many
d_gene: TRBD1
j_gene: TRBJ1-2
CDR3nt: TGTGCCAGCAGCCAGGAAGGGGGCAGCTATGGCTACACCTTC
CDR3aa: CASSQEGGSYGYTF

v_gene: TRBV7-9
abundance: .
d_gene: .
j_gene: TRBJ1-1
CDR3nt: TGTGCCAGCAGCCCGATCCGGGGGCAGCTGGGGGCTTTCTTT
CDR3aa: CASSPIRGQLGAFF

v_gene: TRBV5-4
abundance: .
d_gene: .
j_gene: TRBJ2-5
CDR3nt: TGTGCCAGCAGCTTAGGTCCCTCGGCAGTGGACCAAGAGACCCAGTACTTC
CDR3aa: CASSLGPSAVDQETQYF

v_gene: TRBV6-5
abundance: .
d_gene: .
j_gene: TRBJ1-1
CDR3nt: TGTGCCATCAGTTACGGGCAGGATGAAGCTTTCTTT
CDR3aa: CAISYGQDEAFF

v_gene: TRBV19
abundance: .
d_gene: .
j_gene: TRBJ2-3
CDR3nt: TGTGCCAGTAGTAGCGGGACAGGCACAGATACGCAGTATTTT
CDR3aa: CASSSGTGTDTQYF

v_gene: TRBV7-2
abundance: many
d_gene: .
j_gene: TRBJ1-2
CDR3nt: TGTGCCAGCAGTAAAACCCAGGACGCGAGCTATGGCTACACCTTC
CDR3aa: CASSKTQDASYGYTF

v_gene: TRBV4-1
abundance: .
d_gene: .
j_gene: TRBJ2-5
CDR3nt: TGTGCCAGCAGCCGGCCCCGTGAGGGAGAGACCCAGTACTTC
CDR3aa: CASSRPREGETQYF

v_gene: TRBV7-2
abundance: .
d_gene: TRBD1
j_gene: TRBJ2-5
CDR3nt: TGTGCCAGCAGCTCGTACAGGGGGCGAGAGACCCAGTACTTC
CDR3aa: CASSSYRGRETQYF

v_gene: TRBV2
abundance: .
d_gene: TRBD1
j_gene: TRBJ2-5
CDR3nt: TGTGCCAGCCGGTGGGACAGTCTACACCTGTACTTC
CDR3aa: CASRWDSLHLYF

v_gene: TRBV7-9
abundance: many
d_gene: TRBD1
j_gene: TRBJ2-6
CDR3nt: TGTGCCAGCAGCATCCAGGGGGCAACTGGGGCCAACGTCCTGACTTTC
CDR3aa: CASSIQGATGANVLTF

v_gene: TRBV6-5
abundance: many
d_gene: .
j_gene: TRBJ2-7
CDR3nt: TGTGCCAGCAGATCAGGAGGGTACGAGCAGTACTTC
CDR3aa: CASRSGGYEQYF

v_gene: TRBV4-3
abundance: .
d_gene: TRBD1
j_gene: TRBJ2-7
CDR3nt: TGCGCCAGCAGCCAATGGGGTGCGGGACAGGGGCAGTACTTC
CDR3aa: CASSQWGAGQGQYF

v_gene: TRBV7-6
abundance: many
d_gene: TRBD1
j_gene: TRBJ2-7
CDR3nt: TGTGCCAGCAGCTCCCATACGACAGGGACCTACGAGCAGTACTTC
CDR3aa: CASSSHTTGTYEQYF

v_gene: TRBV11-2
abundance: .
d_gene: TRBD1
j_gene: TRBJ1-4
CDR3nt: TGTGCCAGCAGCCCGGGACAGATCCATAATGAAAAACTGTTTTTT
CDR3aa: CASSPGQIHNEKLFF

v_gene: TRBV20-1
abundance: many
d_gene: .
j_gene: TRBJ1-4
CDR3nt: TGCAGTGCTAGAGAAACTGGGACGCTGTTTTTT
CDR3aa: CSARETGTLFF

v_gene: TRBV7-2
abundance: .
d_gene: .
j_gene: TRBJ1-4
CDR3nt: TGTGCCAGCAGCTTAGAATTGGGGACTAATGAAAAACTGTTTTTT
CDR3aa: CASSLELGTNEKLFF

v_gene: TRBV6-6
abundance: .
d_gene: .
j_gene: TRBJ2-7
CDR3nt: TGTGCCAGCGGCCACTCGTGGGAGCAGTACTTC
CDR3aa: CASGHSWEQYF

v_gene: TRBV7-2
abundance: many
d_gene: .
j_gene: TRBJ1-6
CDR3nt: TGTGCCAGCAGCCTTCCCCAGGGGATATCACCCCTCCACTTT
CDR3aa: CASSLPQGISPLHF

v_gene: TRBV10-3
abundance: .
d_gene: .
j_gene: TRBJ2-7
CDR3nt: TGTGCCATCAGAGCCAGGGGATACGAGCAGCACTTC
CDR3aa: CAIRARGYEQHF

v_gene: TRBV5-6
abundance: many
d_gene: .
j_gene: TRBJ2-7
CDR3nt: TGTGCCAGCAGGAGGACTGCTCATTCCTACGAGCAGTACTTC
CDR3aa: CASRRTAHSYEQYF

v_gene: TRBV6-6
abundance: few
d_gene: .
j_gene: TRBJ1-5
CDR3nt: TGTGCCAGCAGTCCCGGGGTCCCCCCCACAGGGCGAAATCAGCCCCAGCATTTT
CDR3aa: CASSPGVPPTGRNQPQHF

v_gene: TRBV4-1
abundance: .
d_gene: .
j_gene: TRBJ2-7
CDR3nt: TGCGCCAGCAGCCCGGTAGGGCGGGGTCACTACGAGCAGTACTTC
CDR3aa: CASSPVGRGHYEQYF

v_gene: TRBV14
abundance: few
d_gene: .
j_gene: TRBJ1-3
CDR3nt: TGTGCCGGCAGCCAAGGAATTTACTCTGGAAACACCATATATTTT
CDR3aa: CAGSQGIYSGNTIYF

v_gene: TRBV19
abundance: .
d_gene: .
j_gene: TRBJ1-4
CDR3nt: TGTGCCTCATCGCCGACGGATACAACTAATGAAAAACTGTTTTTT
CDR3aa: CASSPTDTTNEKLFF

v_gene: TRBV3-1
abundance: .
d_gene: TRBD2
j_gene: TRBJ2-7
CDR3nt: TGTGCCAGCAGCCAAGATTGGGAGGGTACCTACGAGCAGTACTTC
CDR3aa: CASSQDWEGTYEQYF

v_gene: TRBV15
abundance: .
d_gene: .
j_gene: TRBJ2-7
CDR3nt: TGTGCCACCAGCAGCTTCGGGACGGGTGGTAGGGAGCAGTACTTC
CDR3aa: CATSSFGTGGREQYF

v_gene: TRBV7-9
abundance: many
d_gene: TRBD1
j_gene: TRBJ1-6
CDR3nt: TGTGCCAGCAGCCCCCGACAGGGTCATAATTCACCCCTCCACTTT
CDR3aa: CASSPRQGHNSPLHF

v_gene: TRBV14
abundance: .
d_gene: TRBD1
j_gene: TRBJ1-4
CDR3nt: TGTGCCAGCGCGCGGGACAGCCTTAGGGAAAAACTGTTTTTT
CDR3aa: CASARDSLREKLFF

v_gene: TRBV6-5
abundance: few
d_gene: .
j_gene: TRBJ1-2
CDR3nt: TGTGCCAGCGGGCTTACACAGACGGAGCGCTCGGGCTACACCTTC
CDR3aa: CASGLTQTERSGYTF

v_gene: TRBV12-3/TRBV12-4
abundance: many
d_gene: .
j_gene: TRBJ2-5
CDR3nt: TGTGCCAGCAGTTTTTATAGCCGCGGGGAGACCCAGTACTTC
CDR3aa: CASSFYSRGETQYF

v_gene: TRBV7-2
abundance: many
d_gene: .
j_gene: TRBJ2-5
CDR3nt: TGTGCCAGCAGTCGTTACCGGGACACCCGGGAGGAGACCCAGTACTTC
CDR3aa: CASSRYRDTREETQYF

v_gene: TRBV19
abundance: many
d_gene: .
j_gene: TRBJ2-7
CDR3nt: TGTGCCAGTAGTATACATCTTCGAATCTACGAGCAGTACTTC
CDR3aa: CASSIHLRIYEQYF

v_gene: TRBV13
abundance: .
d_gene: TRBD2
j_gene: TRBJ2-5
CDR3nt: TGTGCCAGCAGCAAAGCGTTAGCGGGAGGGAAAGAGACCCAGTACTTC
CDR3aa: CASSKALAGGKETQYF

v_gene: TRBV25-1
abundance: once
d_gene: TRBD2
j_gene: TRBJ2-1
CDR3nt: TGTGCCAGCAGTGAATTGGGCGGGAGGTACAATGAGCAGTTCTTC
CDR3aa: CASSELGGRYNEQFF

v_gene: TRBV5-6
abundance: many
d_gene: .
j_gene: TRBJ1-2
CDR3nt: TGTGCCAGCAGTCTAACCGGGCCAGCGGGGGCATACACCTTC
CDR3aa: CASSLTGPAGAYTF

v_gene: TRBV12-3/TRBV12-4
abundance: .
d_gene: .
j_gene: TRBJ1-2
CDR3nt: TGTGCCAGCAGTTTAACGGTGATTAACTATGGCTACACCTTC
CDR3aa: CASSLTVINYGYTF

v_gene: TRBV5-1
abundance: .
d_gene: TRBD2
j_gene: TRBJ2-7
CDR3nt: TGCGCCAGCAGCTCCAGCGGGGAACCCCACGAGCAGTACTTC
CDR3aa: CASSSSGEPHEQYF

v_gene: TRBV4-3
abundance: .
d_gene: TRBD1
j_gene: TRBJ1-2
CDR3nt: TGCGCCAGCAGCGTTAGGGACAGAAACTATGGCTACACCTTC
CDR3aa: CASSVRDRNYGYTF

v_gene: TRBV6-5
abundance: .
d_gene: TRBD1
j_gene: TRBJ2-6
CDR3nt: TGTGCCAGCAGTTACTCGAGAACAGGGGCCGCTCCGGCCAACGTCCTGACTTTC
CDR3aa: CASSYSRTGAAPANVLTF

v_gene: TRBV12-3/TRBV12-4
abundance: many
d_gene: .
j_gene: TRBJ1-2
CDR3nt: TGTGCCAGCAGCCCAAGCGGATCCGGCTACACCTTC
CDR3aa: CASSPSGSGYTF

v_gene: TRBV13
abundance: .
d_gene: TRBD1
j_gene: TRBJ2-7
CDR3nt: TGTGCCAGCAGCCTCGGGACAGGGGGAGTTGGCGAGCAGTACTTC
CDR3aa: CASSLGTGGVGEQYF